This is a list of T cell receptor beta chains from one sample in a study of CXCR3-negative and CXCR3-positive naive CD8 T cells. No DNA is given; TCRdb re-called the 5' RACE reads and lists each CDR3 protein once. In all, the sample yields 84,000 or so distinct CDR3 sequences. The sample taken for sequencing was naive CXCR3- CD8+ T cells from blood. These receptors all stem from a human donor in good health. Some clones in this sample may be carry-over from other donors' samples. CDR3s include the opening cysteine and the closing phenylalanine or tryptophan. Each record gives: V gene, J gene, clone size, CDR3 protein. Not every row has a clone size; where given, it reads once, few, many or a size class.

>TRBV4-2|TRBJ1-1|NA
CASSQEDLTDDTEAFF
>TRBV23-1|TRBJ2-3|NA
CASSRNRTYTQYF
>TRBV19|TRBJ2-1|NA
CASSPGTDYNEQFF
>TRBV29-1|TRBJ1-3|NA
CSVVGGSGNTIYF
>TRBV27|TRBJ1-5|NA
CASSLSAGGQPQHF
>TRBV29-1|TRBJ2-2|NA
CSVIRDPNTGELFF
>TRBV7-9|TRBJ1-5|NA
CASSLVNQPQHF
>TRBV28|TRBJ2-5|NA
CASSFSVAQYF
>TRBV4-3|TRBJ2-1|NA
CASSLQVSGGYQSSYNEQFF
>TRBV7-2|TRBJ2-1|NA
CASSPFVAGGNNEQFF
>TRBV20-1|TRBJ2-1|NA
CSARRETGPYNEQFF
>TRBV2|TRBJ2-7|NA
CASTYLRGLPYEQYF
>TRBV11-3|TRBJ1-1|NA
CASSLVGTGPSEAFF
>TRBV5-6|TRBJ1-1|NA
CASSLSGRMTEAFF
>TRBV13|TRBJ2-6|NA
CASSLGRSGANVLTF
>TRBV7-3|TRBJ2-3|NA
CASSLLSGSGYTDTQYF
>TRBV19|TRBJ2-2|NA
CASTYGISTGELFF
>TRBV9|TRBJ2-3|NA
CASSVNPTSITDTQYF
>TRBV18|TRBJ1-3|NA
CASSPGQGNTIYF
>TRBV29-1|TRBJ2-7|NA
CSVFGAGDEYEQYF
>TRBV12-3/TRBV12-4|TRBJ2-2|NA
CASSQALTGELFF
>TRBV4-1|TRBJ2-5|medium-sized
CASSQEGRRRETQYF
>TRBV7-3|TRBJ2-2|NA
CASSSSLNTGELFF
>TRBV7-7|TRBJ2-7|NA
CASSLGQGGRYEQYF
>TRBV7-9|TRBJ2-3|NA
CASSPILAQGVSTDTQYF
>TRBV5-1|TRBJ2-1|NA
CASSYSGGPSYNEQFF
>TRBV5-1|TRBJ2-7|NA
CASSLVPGGGYEQYF
>TRBV11-2|TRBJ2-1|NA
CASSRTGDYNEQFF
>TRBV6-6|TRBJ2-7|NA
CASRQGLSSYEQYF
>TRBV28|TRBJ2-4|NA
CASMQGLAKNIQYF
>TRBV29-1|TRBJ2-5|NA
CSVEDPGTSVETQYF
>TRBV4-3|TRBJ2-1|NA
CASSQDRGVDEQFF
>TRBV29-1|TRBJ2-7|NA
CSVEDSLEDEQYF
>TRBV9|TRBJ2-5|NA
CASSVASRGGQETQYF
>TRBV19|TRBJ2-7|NA
CASSIEAQLPSDEQYF
>TRBV12-3/TRBV12-4|TRBJ2-2|NA
CASSLNRDRGKDTGELFF
>TRBV4-3|TRBJ1-6|NA
CASSQDWASENSPLHF
>TRBV15|TRBJ2-3|NA
CATSRGLSHTDTQYF
>TRBV6-1|TRBJ1-5|NA
CASRDAADWSNQPQHF
>TRBV7-9|TRBJ2-5|NA
CASSLGYGRGDDLETQYF
>TRBV6-5|TRBJ2-2|NA
CASSYRGQPNTGELFF
>TRBV25-1|TRBJ2-7|NA
CASSEFGREVEQYF